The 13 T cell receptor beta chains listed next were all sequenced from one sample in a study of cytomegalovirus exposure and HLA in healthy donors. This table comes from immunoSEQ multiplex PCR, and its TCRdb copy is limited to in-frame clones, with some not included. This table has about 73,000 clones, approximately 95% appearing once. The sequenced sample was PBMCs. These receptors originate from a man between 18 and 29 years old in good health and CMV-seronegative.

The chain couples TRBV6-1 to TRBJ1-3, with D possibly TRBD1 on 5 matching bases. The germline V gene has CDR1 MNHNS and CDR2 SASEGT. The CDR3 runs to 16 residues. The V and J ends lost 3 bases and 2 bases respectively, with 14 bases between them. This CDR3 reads CASSELGQFTGNTIYF. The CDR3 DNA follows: TGTGCCAGCAGTGAGTTAGGACAATTTACTGGAAACACCATATATTTT.

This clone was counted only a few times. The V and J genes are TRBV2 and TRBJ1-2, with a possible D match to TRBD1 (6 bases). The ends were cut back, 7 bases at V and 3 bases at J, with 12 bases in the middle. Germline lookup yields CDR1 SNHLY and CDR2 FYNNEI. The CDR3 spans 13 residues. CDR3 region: CASIQGAHYGYTF. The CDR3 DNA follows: TGTGCCAGCATACAGGGAGCTCACTATGGCTACACCTTC.

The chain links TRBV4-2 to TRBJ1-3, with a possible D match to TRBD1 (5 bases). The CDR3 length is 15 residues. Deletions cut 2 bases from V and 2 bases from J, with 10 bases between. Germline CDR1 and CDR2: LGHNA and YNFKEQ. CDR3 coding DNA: TGTGCCAGCAGCCAACCCCAGGGAACTGGAAACACCATATATTTT. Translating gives CASSQPQGTGNTIYF.

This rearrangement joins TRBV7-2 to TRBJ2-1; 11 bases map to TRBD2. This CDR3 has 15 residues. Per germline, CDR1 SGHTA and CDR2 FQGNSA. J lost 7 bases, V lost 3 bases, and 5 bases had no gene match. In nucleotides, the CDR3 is TGTGCCAGCAGCTTTAGCGGGGGGGGGTGGAATGAGCAGTTCTTC. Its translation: CASSFSGGGWNEQFF.

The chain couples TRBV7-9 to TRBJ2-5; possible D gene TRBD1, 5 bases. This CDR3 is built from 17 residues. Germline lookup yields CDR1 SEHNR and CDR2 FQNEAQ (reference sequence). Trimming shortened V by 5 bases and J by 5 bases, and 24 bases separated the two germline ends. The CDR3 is CASSHLQGQFQGETQYF. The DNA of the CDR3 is TGTGCCAGCAGCCATCTTCAGGGCCAATTCCAAGGGGAGACCCAGTACTTC.

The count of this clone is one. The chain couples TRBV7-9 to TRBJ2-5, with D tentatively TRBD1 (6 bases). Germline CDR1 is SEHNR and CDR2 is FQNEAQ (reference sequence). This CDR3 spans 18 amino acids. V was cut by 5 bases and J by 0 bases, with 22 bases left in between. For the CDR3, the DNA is TGTGCCAGCAGCCCTCCTTACCGGGACAACTACTACCAAGAGACCCAGTACTTC. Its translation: CASSPPYRDNYYQETQYF.

CDR3 loop: CASSLYPRTRSNTEAFF. The CDR3 nucleotides read TGTGCCAGCAGTTTATACCCCCGGACAAGGTCGAACACTGAAGCTTTCTTT. The chain joins TRBV27 to TRBJ1-1; tentatively, D is TRBD1 (5 bases). CDR1 and CDR2 from the germline V gene are MNHEY and SMNVEV (reference sequence). This CDR3 contains 17 residues. V gave up 1 base and J gave up 1 base, with 16 bases separating them.

CDR3 protein: CASSYSPTGDNTEAFF. The CDR3 region has the DNA TGTGCCAGCAGTTACTCGCCGACAGGGGATAACACTGAAGCTTTCTTT. This chain uses TRBV6-5 with TRBJ1-1; 8 nucleotides match TRBD1. The germline CDR1 and CDR2 sequences are MNHEY and SVGAGI. The V and J ends lost 0 bases and 2 bases, in that order; junction bases with no gene match: 5. This CDR3 contains 16 residues.

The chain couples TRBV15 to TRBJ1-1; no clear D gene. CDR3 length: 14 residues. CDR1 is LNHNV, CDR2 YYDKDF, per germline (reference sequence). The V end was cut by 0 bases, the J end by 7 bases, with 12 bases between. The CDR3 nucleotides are TGTGCCACCAGCAGAGATTCGGCAGCGGTTGAAGCTTTCTTT. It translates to CATSRDSAAVEAFF.

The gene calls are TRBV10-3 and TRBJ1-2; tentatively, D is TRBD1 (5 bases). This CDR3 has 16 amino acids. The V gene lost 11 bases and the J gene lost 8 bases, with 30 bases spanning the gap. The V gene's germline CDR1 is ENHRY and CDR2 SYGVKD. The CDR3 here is CASSGPGLTRGRGYTF. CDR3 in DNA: TGTGCCTCGAGTGGGCCGGGACTGACGCGGGGAAGGGGCTACACCTTC.

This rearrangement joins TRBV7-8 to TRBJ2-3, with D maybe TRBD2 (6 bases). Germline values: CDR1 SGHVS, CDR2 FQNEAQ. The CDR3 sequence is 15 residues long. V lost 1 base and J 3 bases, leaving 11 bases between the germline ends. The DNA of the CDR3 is TGTGCCAGCAGCTTAGATGGAGGGCCGACAGATACGCAGTATTTT. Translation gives CASSLDGGPTDTQYF.

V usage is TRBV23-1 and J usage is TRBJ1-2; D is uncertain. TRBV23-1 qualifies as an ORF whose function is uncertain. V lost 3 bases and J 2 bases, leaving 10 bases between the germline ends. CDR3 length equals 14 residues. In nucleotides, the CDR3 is TGCGCCAGCAGTCAGTCTCAAGAGAACTATGGCTACACCTTC. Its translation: CASSQSQENYGYTF.

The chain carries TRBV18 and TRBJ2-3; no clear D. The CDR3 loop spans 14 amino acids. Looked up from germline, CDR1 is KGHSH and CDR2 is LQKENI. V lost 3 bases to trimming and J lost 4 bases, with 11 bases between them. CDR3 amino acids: CASSPRSLPDTQYF. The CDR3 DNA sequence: TGTGCCAGCTCACCTCGGAGTCTACCAGATACGCAGTATTTT.